Following are 10 T cell receptor beta chains from one sample sequenced in a study of technical replicates of blood from a few donors. Using immunoSEQ multiplex PCR, the repertoire was profiled, and TCRdb retains in-frame clones only, with some absent. The data show tens of thousands of clones, almost 97% seen once. What was sequenced was T cells isolated from PBMCs. The receptors here all came from a human donor in good health.

The chain combines TRBV19 with TRBJ1-2, with 8 bases matching TRBD1. The CDR3 loop spans 16 amino acids. With 3 bases clipped from V and 3 bases from J, the junction kept 9 bases outside the gene matches. The germline V gene has CDR1 LNHDA and CDR2 SQIVND (reference sequence). The CDR3 DNA reads TGTGCCAGTAGTATGGACAGGGAAGGCGCCCACTATGGCTACACCTTC. It translates to CASSMDREGAHYGYTF. Supplemented by reference TRBV19 and TRBJ1-2, the full variable domain reads DGGITQSPKYLFRKEGQNVTLSCEQNLNHDAMYWYRQDPGQGLRLIYYSQIVNDFQKGDIAEGYSVSREKKESFPLTVTSAQKNPTAFYLCASSMDREGAHYGYTFGSGTRLTVV.

The chain carries TRBV9 and TRBJ2-3; a weak D match, TRBD1 (5 bases). The ends were cut back, 3 bases at V and 1 base at J, with 21 bases in the middle. Germline V gene data show CDR1 as SGDLS and CDR2 as YYNGEE. The CDR3 runs to 18 residues. The CDR3 DNA follows: TGTGCCAGCAGCGCCCTCTCTAGGGGCGCGAGCGGCACAGATACGCAGTATTTT. Translating gives CASSALSRGASGTDTQYF.

The chain links TRBV18 to TRBJ1-5; no clear D gene. The germline gives CDR1 KGHSH, CDR2 LQKENI. Trimming pared 3 bases from V and 0 bases from J, leaving 12 bases between. The CDR3 loop spans 16 amino acids. CDR3 sequence: CASSPRSIDSNQPQHF. The CDR3 DNA reads as TGTGCCAGCTCACCCCGGTCCATTGATAGCAATCAGCCCCAGCATTTT.

The V and J genes are TRBV6-1 and TRBJ2-1; 8 bases map to TRBD2. Unmatched junction bases numbered 6, after V lost 0 bases and J lost 5 bases. Germline loops: CDR1 MNHNS, CDR2 SASEGT. The CDR3 is 16 residues long. In DNA form, the CDR3 reads TGTGCCAGCAGTGAAGCCGGACTAGCTGTCGACAATGAGCAGTTCTTC. It codes for CASSEAGLAVDNEQFF.

The rearrangement joins TRBV30 to TRBJ2-7, with D possibly matching TRBD1 (5 bases). With 3 bases removed from V and 3 bases from J, the gap between germline ends came to 18 bases. CDR1 is GTSNPN and CDR2 is SVGIG in the germline V gene (reference sequence). This CDR3 comprises 15 residues. The CDR3 sequence: CAWRRPRVGNYEQYF. For the CDR3, the DNA is TGTGCCTGGAGGCGTCCCAGGGTTGGAAACTACGAGCAGTACTTC.

The chain is built from TRBV28 and TRBJ1-1, with unresolved D. This CDR3 contains 13 residues. CDR1 MDHEN and CDR2 SYDVKM come from the germline V gene. Deletions cut 3 bases from V and 1 base from J, with 6 bases between. The CDR3 protein is CASSLSGNTEAFF. The CDR3 coding sequence is TGTGCCAGCAGTTTGTCAGGGAACACTGAAGCTTTCTTT.

J is TRBJ1-2 and V is TRBV28, with D hard to call. The V gene's germline CDR1 is MDHEN and CDR2 SYDVKM. V lost 8 bases to trimming and J lost 8 bases, with 12 bases between them. The CDR3 is made up of 11 amino acids. This chain's CDR3 is CASFTAIGYTF. The CDR3 DNA follows: TGTGCCAGCTTTACAGCTATCGGCTACACCTTC.

The chain links TRBV6-1 to TRBJ2-5; 7 nucleotides agree with TRBD1. With 1 base clipped from V and 5 bases from J, the junction kept 7 bases outside the gene matches. Per germline, CDR1 MNHNS and CDR2 SASEGT. The CDR3 runs to 15 residues. The CDR3 spells CASSEGQGGWETQYF. The CDR3 nucleotides read TGTGCCAGCAGTGAAGGACAGGGTGGCTGGGAGACCCAGTACTTC.

V gene TRBV19 combines with J gene TRBJ2-2; TRBD2 agrees at 10 bases. The CDR3 is made up of 18 amino acids. From germline, CDR1 is LNHDA and CDR2 SQIVND (reference sequence). The V gene end was trimmed by 5 bases and the J gene end by 7 bases; junction bases not matched to a gene: 16. For the CDR3, the DNA is TGTGCCAGTAGTGAGACAGGGATAAGCGGGAGGGCCTACGGGGAGCTGTTTTTT. Translating gives CASSETGISGRAYGELFF.

The chain employs TRBV2 and TRBJ2-7, with 7 nucleotides matching TRBD1. Per germline, CDR1 SNHLY and CDR2 FYNNEI. The CDR3 covers 14 residues. V lost 9 bases and J lost 0; bases outside the gene matches: 8. CDR3: CARNRDRHSYEQYF. CDR3 bases: TGTGCCAGGAACCGGGACAGACACTCCTACGAGCAGTACTTC. Variable domain in full (rest from reference TRBV2 and TRBJ2-7): EPEVTQTPSHQVTQMGQEVILRCVPISNHLYFYWYRQILGQKVEFLVSFYNNEISEKSEIFDDQFSVERPDGSNFTLKIRSTKLEDSAMYFCARNRDRHSYEQYFGPGTRLTVT.